The entry that follows covers one T cell receptor beta chain sequence. Its antigen is unknown. The method was immunoSEQ multiplex PCR; TCRdb's version includes in-frame clones alone and lacks a portion of them. Of roughly 350,000 clones listed, around 89% are singletons. This record belongs to a study of Ad26.COV2.S vaccination and SARS-CoV-2 variants. Looking at the study overall: Once or twice, 56 days apart, Ad26.COV2.S was delivered intramuscularly.

The ends lost 2 bases at V and 2 bases at J; junction bases unmatched: 6. Per germline, CDR1 KGHSH and CDR2 LQKENI. The CDR3 has 15 amino acids. Treatment noted: approximately 18 received Ad26.COV2.S at low or high dose, single or two shots; a few received placebo; per-sample allocation not given. After the first vaccine or placebo injection, samples were drawn on day 63. Recruitment in Boston yielded a donor of adult age, 18-55 years. Whole-study results and caveats: It was vaccine recipients, not placebo recipients, who had the higher spike-specific TCR breadth.

The TCR was taken from a person between 18 and 59 years old who received the Ad26.COV2.S COVID-19 vaccine or a placebo. The starting material was peripheral blood, obtained in a trial of Ad26.COV2.S vaccine versus placebo. This chain connects TRBV18 to TRBJ2-7; 7 bases agree with TRBD1. Here the CDR3 reads CASSPSTGNTYEQYF. Here the CDR3 DNA reads TGTGCCAGCTCACCATCGACAGGGAACACCTACGAGCAGTACTTC. The whole variable domain, filled in from reference TRBV18 and TRBJ2-7, reads NAGVMQNPRHLVRRRGQEARLRCSPMKGHSHVYWYRQLPEEGLKFMVYLQKENIIDESGMPKERFSAEFPKEGPSILRIQQVVRGDSAAYFCASSPSTGNTYEQYFGPGTRLTVT.